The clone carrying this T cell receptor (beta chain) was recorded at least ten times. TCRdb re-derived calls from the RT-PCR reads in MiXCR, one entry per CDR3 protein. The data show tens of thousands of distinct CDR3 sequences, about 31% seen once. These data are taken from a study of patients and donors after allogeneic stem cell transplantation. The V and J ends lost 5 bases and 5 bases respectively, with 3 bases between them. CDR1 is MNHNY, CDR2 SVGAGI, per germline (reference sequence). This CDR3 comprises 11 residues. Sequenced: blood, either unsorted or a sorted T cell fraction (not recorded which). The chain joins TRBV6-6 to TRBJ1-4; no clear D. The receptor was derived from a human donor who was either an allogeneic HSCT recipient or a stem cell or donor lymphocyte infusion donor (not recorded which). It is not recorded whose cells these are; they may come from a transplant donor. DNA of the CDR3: TGTGCCAGCAGTAACAATGAAAAACTGTTTTTT. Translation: CASSNNEKLFF.